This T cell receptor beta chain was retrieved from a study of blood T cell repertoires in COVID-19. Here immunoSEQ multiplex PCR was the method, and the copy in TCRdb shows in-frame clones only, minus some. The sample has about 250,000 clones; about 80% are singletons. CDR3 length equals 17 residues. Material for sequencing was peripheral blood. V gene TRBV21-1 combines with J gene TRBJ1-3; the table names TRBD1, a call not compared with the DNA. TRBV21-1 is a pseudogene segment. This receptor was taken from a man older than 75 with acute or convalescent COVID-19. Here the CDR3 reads CASSTRDRVNPGNTIYF. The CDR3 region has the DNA TGTGCCAGCAGCACCCGGGACAGGGTAAACCCTGGAAACACCATATATTTT.